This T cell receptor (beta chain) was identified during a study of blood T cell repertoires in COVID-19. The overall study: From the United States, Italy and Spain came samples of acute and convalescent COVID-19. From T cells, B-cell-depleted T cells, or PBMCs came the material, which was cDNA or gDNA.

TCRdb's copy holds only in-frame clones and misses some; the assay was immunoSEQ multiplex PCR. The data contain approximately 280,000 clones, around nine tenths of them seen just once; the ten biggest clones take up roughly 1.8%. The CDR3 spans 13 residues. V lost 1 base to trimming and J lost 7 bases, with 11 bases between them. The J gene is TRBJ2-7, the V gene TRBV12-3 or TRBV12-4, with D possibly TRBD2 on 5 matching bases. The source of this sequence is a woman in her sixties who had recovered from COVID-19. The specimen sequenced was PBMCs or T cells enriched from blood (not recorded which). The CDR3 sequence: CASSLESSWEQYF. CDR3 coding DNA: TGTGCCAGCAGTTTAGAGTCTAGCTGGGAGCAGTACTTC.